This T cell receptor beta chain derives from a study of cytomegalovirus exposure and HLA in healthy donors. The CDR3 has 15 amino acids. Trimming at V came to 4 bases and at J to 4 bases, leaving 5 bases not matched to a gene. In germline, CDR1 is MNHNS, CDR2 SASEGT. PCR used 60 Vbeta primers and 13 Jbeta primers. Repertoires were generated with immunoSEQ multiplex PCR, while TCRdb's copy carries only in-frame clones and drops some. The sample data list about 200,000 clones. The chain links TRBV6-1 to TRBJ2-1, with 9 bases fitting TRBD1. This receptor was identified in a boy aged 5-17 years in good health and CMV-seronegative. Sequencing used PBMCs. DNA for the CDR3: TGTGCCAGCAGTGTTGGGACAGGGTCTTACAATGAGCAGTTCTTC. Translating it yields CASSVGTGSYNEQFF.